Included here is one T cell receptor beta chain sequence, with context. The antigen is not known. V lost 3 bases, J lost 6 bases, and 7 bases stayed unmatched. CDR1 SGHVS and CDR2 FNYEAQ come from the germline V gene. The CDR3 runs to 14 residues. This entry is derived from a study of shared clonotypes between healthy human individuals. Study outcomes and limitations: A handful of donors shared around 5.2% of their naive CD4 clonotypes.

The table came from immunoSEQ multiplex PCR; TCRdb's copy has only in-frame clones and leaves some out. The sample yields some 1,400,000 clones, approximately 97% seen once. This TCR was recovered from a man aged 30 to 39 in good health. The sample taken for sequencing was naive CD4+ T cells sorted from blood. Subset given: CD45RA+ positively selected. The chain is built from TRBV7-6 and TRBJ1-2; 7 nucleotides align to TRBD1. CDR3 sequence reads: CASSLAPQGNGYTF. The CDR3, as DNA: TGTGCCAGCAGCTTGGCTCCACAGGGGAATGGCTACACCTTC.